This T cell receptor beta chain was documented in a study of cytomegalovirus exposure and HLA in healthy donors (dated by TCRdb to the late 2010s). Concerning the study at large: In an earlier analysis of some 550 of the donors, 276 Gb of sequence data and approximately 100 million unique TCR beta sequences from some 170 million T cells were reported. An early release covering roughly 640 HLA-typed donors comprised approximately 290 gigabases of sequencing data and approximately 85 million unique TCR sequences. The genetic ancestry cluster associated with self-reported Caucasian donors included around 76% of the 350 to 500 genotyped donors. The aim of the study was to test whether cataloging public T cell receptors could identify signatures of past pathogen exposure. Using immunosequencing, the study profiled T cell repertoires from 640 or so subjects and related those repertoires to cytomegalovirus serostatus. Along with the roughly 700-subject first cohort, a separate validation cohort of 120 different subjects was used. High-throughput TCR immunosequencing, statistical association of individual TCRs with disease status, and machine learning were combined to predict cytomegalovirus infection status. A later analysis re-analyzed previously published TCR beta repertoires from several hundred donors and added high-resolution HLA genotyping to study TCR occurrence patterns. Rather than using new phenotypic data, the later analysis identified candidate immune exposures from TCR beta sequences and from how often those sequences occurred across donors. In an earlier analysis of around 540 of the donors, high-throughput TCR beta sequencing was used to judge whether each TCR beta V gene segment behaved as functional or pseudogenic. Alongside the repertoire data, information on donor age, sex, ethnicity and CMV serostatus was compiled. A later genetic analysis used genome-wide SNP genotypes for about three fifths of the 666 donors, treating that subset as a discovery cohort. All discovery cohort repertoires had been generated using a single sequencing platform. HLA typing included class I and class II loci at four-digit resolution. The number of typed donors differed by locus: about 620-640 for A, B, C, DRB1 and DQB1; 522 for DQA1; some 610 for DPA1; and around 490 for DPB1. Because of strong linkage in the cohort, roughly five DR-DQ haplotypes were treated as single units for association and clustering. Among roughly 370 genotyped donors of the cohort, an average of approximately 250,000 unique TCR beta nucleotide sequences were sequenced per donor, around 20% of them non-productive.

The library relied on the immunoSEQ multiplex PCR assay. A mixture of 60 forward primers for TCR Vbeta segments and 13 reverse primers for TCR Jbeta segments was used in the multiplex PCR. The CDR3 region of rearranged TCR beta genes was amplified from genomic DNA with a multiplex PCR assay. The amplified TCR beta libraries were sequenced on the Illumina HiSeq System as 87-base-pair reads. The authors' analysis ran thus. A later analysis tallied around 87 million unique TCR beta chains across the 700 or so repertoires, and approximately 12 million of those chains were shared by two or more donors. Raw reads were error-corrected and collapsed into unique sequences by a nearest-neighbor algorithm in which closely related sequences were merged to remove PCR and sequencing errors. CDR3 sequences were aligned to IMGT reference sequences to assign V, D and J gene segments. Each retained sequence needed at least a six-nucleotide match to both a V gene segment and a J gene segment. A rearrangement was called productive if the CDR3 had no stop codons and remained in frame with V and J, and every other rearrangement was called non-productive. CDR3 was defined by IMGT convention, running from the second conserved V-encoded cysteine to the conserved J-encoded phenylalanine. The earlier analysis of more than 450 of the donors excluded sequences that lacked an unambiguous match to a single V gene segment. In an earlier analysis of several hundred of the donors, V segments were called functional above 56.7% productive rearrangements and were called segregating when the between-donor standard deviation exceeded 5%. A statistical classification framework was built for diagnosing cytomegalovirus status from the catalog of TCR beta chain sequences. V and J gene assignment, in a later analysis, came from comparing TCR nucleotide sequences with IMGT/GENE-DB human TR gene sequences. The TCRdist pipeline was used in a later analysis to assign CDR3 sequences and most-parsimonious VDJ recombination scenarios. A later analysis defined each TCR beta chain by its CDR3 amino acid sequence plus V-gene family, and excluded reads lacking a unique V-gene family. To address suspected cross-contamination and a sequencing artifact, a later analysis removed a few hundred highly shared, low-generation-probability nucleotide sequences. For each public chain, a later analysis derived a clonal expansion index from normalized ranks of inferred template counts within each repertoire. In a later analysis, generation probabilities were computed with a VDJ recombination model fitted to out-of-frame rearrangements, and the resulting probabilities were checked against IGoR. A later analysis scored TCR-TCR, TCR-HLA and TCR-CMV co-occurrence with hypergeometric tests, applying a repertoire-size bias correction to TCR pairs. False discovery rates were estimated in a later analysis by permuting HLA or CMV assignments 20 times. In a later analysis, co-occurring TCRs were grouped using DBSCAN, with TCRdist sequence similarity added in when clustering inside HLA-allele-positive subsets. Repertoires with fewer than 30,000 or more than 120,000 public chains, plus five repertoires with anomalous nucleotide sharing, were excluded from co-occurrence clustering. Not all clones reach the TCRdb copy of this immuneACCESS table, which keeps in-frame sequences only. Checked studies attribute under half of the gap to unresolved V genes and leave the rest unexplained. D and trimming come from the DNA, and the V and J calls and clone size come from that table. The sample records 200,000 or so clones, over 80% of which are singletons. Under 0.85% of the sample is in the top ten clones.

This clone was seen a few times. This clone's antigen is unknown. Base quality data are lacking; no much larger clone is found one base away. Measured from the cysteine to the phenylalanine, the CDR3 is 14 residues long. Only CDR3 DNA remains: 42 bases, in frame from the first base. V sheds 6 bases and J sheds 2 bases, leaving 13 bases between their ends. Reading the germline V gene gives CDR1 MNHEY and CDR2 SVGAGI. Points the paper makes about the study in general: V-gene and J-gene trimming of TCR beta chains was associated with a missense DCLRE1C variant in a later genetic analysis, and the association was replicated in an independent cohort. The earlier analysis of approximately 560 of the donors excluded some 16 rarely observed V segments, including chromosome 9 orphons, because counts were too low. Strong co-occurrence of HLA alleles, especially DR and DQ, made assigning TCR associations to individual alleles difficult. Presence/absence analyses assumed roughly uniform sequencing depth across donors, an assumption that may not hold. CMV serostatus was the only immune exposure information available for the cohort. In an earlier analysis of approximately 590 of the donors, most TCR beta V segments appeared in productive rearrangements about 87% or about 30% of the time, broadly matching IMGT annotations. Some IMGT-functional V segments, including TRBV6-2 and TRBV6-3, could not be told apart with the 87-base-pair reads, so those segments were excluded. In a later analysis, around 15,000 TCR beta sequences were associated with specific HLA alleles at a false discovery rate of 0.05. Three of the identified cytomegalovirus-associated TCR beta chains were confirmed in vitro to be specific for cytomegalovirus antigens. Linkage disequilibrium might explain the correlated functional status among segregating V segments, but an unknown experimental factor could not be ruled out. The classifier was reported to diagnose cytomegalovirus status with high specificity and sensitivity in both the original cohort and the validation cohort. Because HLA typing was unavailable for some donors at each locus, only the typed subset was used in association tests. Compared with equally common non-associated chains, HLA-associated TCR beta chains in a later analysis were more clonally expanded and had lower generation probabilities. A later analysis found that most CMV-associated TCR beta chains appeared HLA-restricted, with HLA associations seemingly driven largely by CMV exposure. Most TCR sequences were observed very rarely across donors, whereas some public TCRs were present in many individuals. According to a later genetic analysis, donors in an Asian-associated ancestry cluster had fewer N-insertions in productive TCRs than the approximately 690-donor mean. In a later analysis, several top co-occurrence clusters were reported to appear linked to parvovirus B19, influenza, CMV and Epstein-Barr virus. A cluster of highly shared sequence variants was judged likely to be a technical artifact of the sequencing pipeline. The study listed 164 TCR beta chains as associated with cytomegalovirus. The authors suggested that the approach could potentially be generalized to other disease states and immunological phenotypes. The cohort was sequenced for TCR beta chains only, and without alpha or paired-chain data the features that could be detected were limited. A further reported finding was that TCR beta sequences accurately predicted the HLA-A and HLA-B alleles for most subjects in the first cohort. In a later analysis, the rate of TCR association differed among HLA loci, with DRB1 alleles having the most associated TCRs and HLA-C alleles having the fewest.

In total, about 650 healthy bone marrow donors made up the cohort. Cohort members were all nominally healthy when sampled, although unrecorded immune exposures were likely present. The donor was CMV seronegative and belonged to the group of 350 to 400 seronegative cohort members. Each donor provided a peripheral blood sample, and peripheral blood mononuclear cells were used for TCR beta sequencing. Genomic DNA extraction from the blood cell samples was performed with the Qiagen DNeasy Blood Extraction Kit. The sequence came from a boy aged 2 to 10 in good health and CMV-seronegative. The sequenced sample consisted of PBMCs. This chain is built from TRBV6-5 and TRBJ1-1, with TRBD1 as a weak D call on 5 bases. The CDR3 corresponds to CASRADNLNTEAFF. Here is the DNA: TGTGCCAGCAGGGCGGACAACTTAAACACTGAAGCTTTCTTT.